These 13 T cell receptor beta chains originate from one sample sequenced in a study of blood T cell repertoires in COVID-19. TCRdb's copy holds only in-frame clones and misses some; the assay was immunoSEQ multiplex PCR. The sample holds just under 250,000 clones; 75% to 90% are singletons and the top ten take about 4%. Sequences were obtained from PBMCs or T cells enriched from blood (not recorded which). The receptor source for this set is a woman in her 30s who had recovered from COVID-19.

V and J are TRBV5-4 and TRBJ2-1; no definite D call. This CDR3 is 12 amino acids long. Germline assignment: CDR1 SGHNT and CDR2 YYREEE (reference sequence). V lost 3 bases, J lost 6 bases, and 7 bases lay in between. For the CDR3, the DNA is TGTGCCAGCAGCTATAACAGCAATGAGCAGTTCTTC. Translated, it gives CASSYNSNEQFF.

The genes are TRBV28 and TRBJ1-5; 7 nucleotides agree with TRBD1. CDR1 MDHEN and CDR2 SYDVKM come from the germline V gene. The CDR3 loop spans 15 amino acids. Trimming at V came to 3 bases and at J to 6 bases, leaving 8 bases not matched to a gene. CDR3 nucleotide sequence: TGTGCCAGCAGTTTCAGAAGGGGGCATAGTCAGCCCCAGCATTTT. The encoded protein is CASSFRRGHSQPQHF.

The genes are TRBV7-9 and TRBJ2-1; no reliable D call. CDR3 size: 13 residues. V gave up 7 bases and J gave up 3 bases, with 10 bases separating them. CDR1 is SEHNR, CDR2 FQNEAQ, per germline (reference sequence). CDR3: CASTSRNYNEQFF. DNA for the CDR3: TGTGCCAGCACCTCCAGGAACTACAATGAGCAGTTCTTC.

The chain employs TRBV11-2 and TRBJ2-1, with 13 bases lining up with TRBD2. J lost 5 bases, V lost 5 bases, and 3 bases had no gene match. CDR1 SGHAT and CDR2 FQNNGV come from the germline V gene. This CDR3 is built from 15 residues. CDR3 nucleotide sequence: TGTGCCAGCAGCCCCGGACTAGCGGGAGACAATGAGCAGTTCTTC. Translation: CASSPGLAGDNEQFF.

This clone was seen only once. This rearrangement joins TRBV19 to TRBJ1-2, with D possibly TRBD1 on 5 matching bases. The CDR3 covers 16 residues. In germline, CDR1 is LNHDA, CDR2 SQIVND (reference sequence). V was clipped by 5 bases and J by 0 bases, with 16 bases between them. The CDR3 here is CASSSSTATSNYGYTF. The CDR3 DNA sequence: TGTGCCAGTAGTTCTTCGACAGCTACTTCTAACTATGGCTACACCTTC.

The J gene is TRBJ1-3, the V gene TRBV13; D is ambiguous. The CDR3 covers 13 residues. Trimming stripped 5 bases from V and 0 bases from J, with 5 bases between. Germline V CDR1 and CDR2: PRHDT, FYEKMQ (reference sequence). The CDR3, as DNA: TGTGCCAGCAGCAGCCTCTCTGGAAACACCATATATTTT. Translation gives CASSSLSGNTIYF.

The chain uses TRBV18 and TRBJ1-1; D gene uncertain. The CDR3 has 14 amino acids. Germline CDR1 and CDR2: KGHSH and LQKENI. V was pared by 5 bases and J by 1 base, with 11 bases between. The CDR3 region is CASSENRRNTEAFF. The CDR3, as DNA: TGTGCCAGCTCAGAAAACAGAAGGAACACTGAAGCTTTCTTT.

This clone has a handful of counts. The CDR3 bases are TGTGCCAGCAGCCATTCCCCACAGGGTCTGAATCAGCCCCAGCATTTT. It specifies CASSHSPQGLNQPQHF. The chain employs TRBV4-2 and TRBJ1-5, with D possibly matching TRBD1 (6 bases). Germline V gene data show CDR1 as LGHNA and CDR2 as YNFKEQ. Trimming took 3 bases from V and 4 from J, leaving 16 bases between them. This CDR3 comprises 16 residues.

The V and J genes are TRBV19 and TRBJ1-5, with D possibly being TRBD1 (6 bases). The V and J ends lost 11 bases and 4 bases respectively, with 15 bases between them. CDR1 LNHDA and CDR2 SQIVND come from the germline V gene (reference sequence). The CDR3 is 13 residues long. The CDR3 sequence: CAVHEGGNQPQHF. CDR3 nucleotides: TGTGCCGTCCATGAGGGGGGGAATCAGCCCCAGCATTTT.

This chain joins TRBV27 and TRBJ1-1; possibly TRBD1 for D (6 bases). CDR1 and CDR2 (germline): MNHEY, SMNVEV (reference sequence). The V gene lost 4 bases and the J gene lost 3 bases, with 21 bases spanning the gap. The CDR3 runs to 17 residues. The CDR3 sequence: CASSYSQGRGRDTEAFF. In nucleotides, the CDR3 is TGTGCCAGCAGTTACTCCCAGGGGAGGGGCCGGGACACTGAAGCTTTCTTT.

The sample holds a few counts of this clone. One end of the junction does not line up with germline, which may come from a read error. The V call is TRBV7-7, the J call TRBJ2-2, with 8 bases matching TRBD1. This CDR3 has 16 residues. In germline, CDR1 is SSHAT, CDR2 FNYEAQ (reference sequence). The CDR3 DNA reads TGTGCTAGCAGCCGTGGACAGGGATTGGACACCGGGGAGCTGTTTTTT. It translates to CASSRGQGLDTGELFF.

V is TRBV5-1 and J is TRBJ1-2; maybe TRBD1 (5 bases). Trimming cost V 7 bases and J 4 bases, with 23 bases left between them. The CDR3 totals 16 residues. The germline CDR1 and CDR2 sequences are SGHRS and YFSETQ. The CDR3 here is CASGRGRPPFFYGYTF. CDR3 DNA sequence: TGCGCCAGCGGGAGGGGCAGGCCGCCCTTTTTCTATGGCTACACCTTC.

The gene calls are TRBV18 and TRBJ1-2, with unresolved D. The V gene lost 4 bases and the J gene lost 2 bases, with 8 bases spanning the gap. Germline V CDR1 and CDR2: KGHSH, LQKENI. This CDR3 is 13 amino acids long. The CDR3 DNA reads as TGTGCCAGCTCACTAAATAAAAACTATGGCTACACCTTC. Its protein is CASSLNKNYGYTF.